The 8 T cell receptor beta chains listed next were all sequenced from one sample in a study of T cells in Graves' hyperthyroidism and ophthalmopathy. Amplification of TCR beta CDR3 regions was performed using RNA transcripts as template. The TCR CDR3 was amplified in a first-round RT-PCR using the HTBI primer set. One entry per CDR3 protein results from TCRdb running MiXCR on the multiplex PCR reads. The repertoire holds about 320,000 distinct CDR3 sequences, with approximately 17% as singletons. Sequencing was carried out using blood. The receptor source for this set is a man aged 25-45 years with Graves' hyperthyroidism.

This clonotype has a count of ten or more. V usage is TRBV3-1 and J usage is TRBJ2-1; D gene ambiguous. Germline loops: CDR1 LGHDT, CDR2 YNNKEL (reference sequence). The V and J ends lost 4 bases and 3 bases respectively, with 10 bases between them. The CDR3 totals 14 residues. CDR3 DNA sequence: TGTGCCAGCAGCCCCACCCTAAGCTACAATGAGCAGTTCTTC. This encodes CASSPTLSYNEQFF.

With regard to this clonotype: Its ends do not fully match the called genes, so a read error is possible. The V call is TRBV2, the J call TRBJ2-7; D may be TRBD1 (6 bases). Germline CDR1 and CDR2: SNHLY and FYNNEI. The CDR3 length is 12 residues. CDR3 nucleotides: TGTGCCGGCAGGACAGACGACTACGAGCAGTACTTC. Amino acids: CAGRTDDYEQYF.

The J gene is TRBJ2-3, the V gene TRBV6-2 or TRBV6-3; the match to TRBD2 covers 10 bases. After removal of 5 bases from V and 4 bases from J, the junction contained 9 bases not matched to a gene. The CDR3 has 16 residues. Germline CDR1 reads MNHEY; CDR2 reads SVGEGT. The CDR3 nucleotides are TGTGCCAGCAGTCGAGGACTAGCGGCTAACGCAGATACGCAGTATTTT. This encodes CASSRGLAANADTQYF.

The sample holds many counts of this clonotype. The chain has TRBV7-9 and TRBJ2-1, with 7 bases matching TRBD1. This CDR3 comprises 12 residues. The V segment lost 6 bases and the J segment 8 bases; nucleotides outside the gene matches: 4. Germline values: CDR1 SEHNR, CDR2 FQNEAQ (reference sequence). CDR3 loop: CASRLQGYEQFF. In DNA form, the CDR3 reads TGTGCCAGCAGGTTACAGGGGTATGAGCAGTTCTTC.

The rearrangement uses TRBV5-1 and TRBJ2-7; 10 nucleotides align to TRBD1. V was clipped by 2 bases and J by 2 bases; unmatched bases: 13. CDR1 and CDR2 (germline): SGHRS, YFSETQ. The CDR3 totals 18 residues. In nucleotides, the CDR3 is TGCGCCAGCAGCTTACCCTCCCAGGGACAGGGGCATCCCTACGAGCAGTACTTC. It encodes CASSLPSQGQGHPYEQYF. Together with reference TRBV5-1 and TRBJ2-7, the CDR3 gives the full variable domain: KAGVTQTPRYLIKTRGQQVTLSCSPISGHRSVSWYQQTPGQGLQFLFEYFSETQRNKGNFPGRFSGRQFSNSRSEMNVSTLELGDSALYLCASSLPSQGQGHPYEQYFGPGTRLTVT.

This clonotype occurred many times. The chain uses TRBV10-3 and TRBJ2-1; D not resolved. CDR1 and CDR2 (germline): ENHRY, SYGVKD. Trimming stripped 2 bases from V and 6 bases from J, with 20 bases between. CDR3 length: 17 residues. CDR3 coding DNA: TGTGCCATCAGTGAGCCCAAAGGCGCATTCGTTGTCAATGAGCAGTTCTTC. This codes for CAISEPKGAFVVNEQFF.

Only a few counts were recorded for this clonotype. This rearrangement joins TRBV7-4 to TRBJ1-2; D call uncertain. CDR1 SGHVT and CDR2 SQSDAQ come from the germline V gene. The CDR3 extends over 14 amino acids. With 5 bases removed from V and 0 bases from J, the gap between germline ends came to 10 bases. Written as DNA, the CDR3 is TGTGCCAGCAGCCGGACGTCAGCTAACTATGGCTACACCTTC. It codes for CASSRTSANYGYTF.

Notes on this clonotype: Its ends do not fully match the called genes, so a read error is possible. This chain links TRBV18 with TRBJ1-2, with D perhaps TRBD1 (5 bases). The CDR3 extends over 13 amino acids. Germline CDR1 reads KGHSH; CDR2 reads LQKENI. In DNA, the CDR3 is TGTGCCAGCTCACCACCGGGCTGGGGCTCCCTATCCTTC. It specifies CASSPPGWGSLSF.